The entry that follows covers one TCR beta chain sequence. CDR3 length: 14 residues. Germline lookup yields CDR1 SGHTA and CDR2 FQGNSA. V was cut by 1 base and J by 9 bases, with 13 bases left in between. The repertoire was sequenced with immunoSEQ multiplex PCR; TCRdb's copy has only in-frame clones and lacks some. The data contain just over 150,000 clones, 80% to 95% of them singletons. This record comes from a study of blood T cell repertoires in COVID-19. The V gene is TRBV7-2, the J gene TRBJ1-5, with D tentatively TRBD1 (5 bases). The clonotype originates from a man aged 25 to 40 with COVID-19, enrolled during active disease. Sequenced input: peripheral blood. CDR3 sequence (DNA): TGTGCCAGCAGCTTAGGTGAAGGGGTTTGGCCCCAGCATTTT. Protein: CASSLGEGVWPQHF.